This T cell receptor (beta chain) was retrieved from a study of early stage breast cancer tumors. About the research overall: About 70% of the 16 invasive tumors were ER+, PR+ and HER2-.

Each sample had two DNA replicates, about 0.47 ug blood or roughly 1.4 ug tissue. TCRdb's copy holds only in-frame clones and misses some; the assay was immunoSEQ multiplex PCR. In the table there are roughly 48,000 clones, around 83% of which are singletons. General study points: Most shared enriched TCRB sequences were commonly generated ones. Tumors had approximately 2.5-fold higher T cell density and higher clonality than adjacent normal breast tissue.

As concerns this clone: Its antigen is still unknown.

V was trimmed by 2 bases and J by 2 bases, leaving 15 bases between them. The germline gives CDR1 SEHNR, CDR2 FQNEAQ (reference sequence). The CDR3 runs 17 residues. The chain joins TRBV7-9 to TRBJ1-4; no reliable D call. This TCR was sampled from a person in their fifties or sixties with breast cancer. Sequencing input: blood. DNA for the CDR3: TGTGCCAGCAGCTTAATTCTAAACCTATGGACTAATGAAAAACTGTTTTTT. Protein: CASSLILNLWTNEKLFF.